A selection of T cell receptor beta chains follows, all from one sample in a study of cytomegalovirus exposure and HLA in healthy donors. Assay: immunoSEQ multiplex PCR; the TCRdb copy retains only in-frame clones and omits some. The sample lists about 120,000 clones; roughly 72% were seen once. The sequencing input was PBMCs. Every receptor here comes from a woman between 50 and 59 years old in good health and CMV-seropositive. The CDR3 runs from the conserved cysteine through the conserved F or W. The D gene is left open where the match is weak. Expanded clones get a size class; other rows say once, few or many, or leave the size out.

j_gene: TRBJ1-2; d_gene: .; abundance: .; v_gene: TRBV7-2; CDR3aa: CASSLEQGWRRGYTF; CDR3nt: TGTGCCAGCAGCTTAGAGCAGGGATGGCGTCGGGGCTACACCTTC
j_gene: TRBJ1-4; d_gene: TRBD1; abundance: .; v_gene: TRBV4-3; CDR3aa: CASSRQGLSNEKLFF; CDR3nt: TGCGCCAGCAGCCGACAGGGGCTGTCTAATGAAAAACTGTTTTTT
j_gene: TRBJ2-7; d_gene: TRBD1; abundance: few; v_gene: TRBV10-2; CDR3aa: CASTTGTGGGEQYF; CDR3nt: TGCGCCAGCACAACCGGGACAGGGGGTGGAGAGCAGTACTTC
j_gene: TRBJ2-7; d_gene: TRBD1; abundance: .; v_gene: TRBV5-1; CDR3aa: CASSLLDRAYEQYF; CDR3nt: TGCGCCAGCAGCTTACTGGACAGGGCGTACGAGCAGTACTTC
j_gene: TRBJ1-5; d_gene: .; abundance: .; v_gene: TRBV19; CDR3aa: CASTPGLIQGPQHF; CDR3nt: TGTGCCAGTACCCCAGGGTTGATTCAGGGGCCCCAGCATTTT
j_gene: TRBJ1-1; d_gene: .; abundance: .; v_gene: TRBV15; CDR3aa: CATSNPMNTEAFF; CDR3nt: TGTGCCACCAGCAATCCCATGAACACTGAAGCTTTCTTT
j_gene: TRBJ2-7; d_gene: .; abundance: few; v_gene: TRBV18; CDR3aa: CASSPNRERYEQYF; CDR3nt: TGTGCCAGCTCACCAAACAGGGAGAGGTACGAGCAGTACTTC
j_gene: TRBJ2-1; d_gene: .; abundance: .; v_gene: TRBV29-1; CDR3aa: CSVGETSYNEQFF; CDR3nt: TGCAGCGTTGGGGAGACTAGCTACAATGAGCAGTTCTTC
j_gene: TRBJ2-5; d_gene: TRBD1; abundance: .; v_gene: TRBV6-5; CDR3aa: CASSLTGGEETQYF; CDR3nt: TGTGCCAGCAGCCTGACAGGGGGTGAGGAGACCCAGTACTTC
j_gene: TRBJ1-2; d_gene: TRBD1; abundance: once; v_gene: TRBV19; CDR3aa: CASSESQGAYGYTF; CDR3nt: TGTGCCAGTAGCGAATCTCAGGGGGCGTATGGCTACACCTTC
j_gene: TRBJ2-5; d_gene: .; abundance: .; v_gene: TRBV21-1; CDR3aa: CATRQTPETQYF; CDR3nt: TGTGCCACACGACAGACCCCAGAGACCCAGTACTTC
j_gene: TRBJ2-2; d_gene: TRBD1; abundance: .; v_gene: TRBV7-2; CDR3aa: CASRPGTGRTGELFF; CDR3nt: TGTGCCAGCAGACCCGGGACAGGGCGTACCGGGGAGCTGTTTTTT
j_gene: TRBJ1-2; d_gene: .; abundance: once; v_gene: TRBV28; CDR3aa: CASSYSRGGYTF; CDR3nt: TGTGCCAGCAGCTACTCCAGGGGCGGCTACACCTTC
j_gene: TRBJ1-1; d_gene: TRBD1; abundance: few; v_gene: TRBV5-1; CDR3aa: CASSLTQGASAFF; CDR3nt: TGCGCCAGCAGCTTGACCCAGGGGGCATCAGCTTTCTTT
j_gene: TRBJ2-6; d_gene: .; abundance: .; v_gene: TRBV6-5; CDR3aa: CASSYGLYSGANVLTF; CDR3nt: TGTGCCAGCAGCTACGGACTGTACTCTGGGGCCAACGTCCTGACTTTC
j_gene: TRBJ2-2; d_gene: .; abundance: .; v_gene: TRBV7-3; CDR3aa: CASSLMGGSGELFF; CDR3nt: TGTGCCAGCAGCTTAATGGGGGGTTCCGGGGAGCTGTTTTTT
j_gene: TRBJ1-3; d_gene: .; abundance: .; v_gene: TRBV2; CDR3aa: CASSEAQEKTGNTIYF; CDR3nt: TGTGCCAGCAGTGAAGCTCAGGAAAAAACTGGAAACACCATATATTTT
j_gene: TRBJ1-1; d_gene: TRBD1; abundance: .; v_gene: TRBV2; CDR3aa: CASSEIFGQGVPEAFF; CDR3nt: TGTGCCAGCAGTGAAATTTTTGGACAGGGGGTCCCTGAAGCTTTCTTT
j_gene: TRBJ2-5; d_gene: TRBD2; abundance: .; v_gene: TRBV6-6; CDR3aa: CASSYGTSGETQYF; CDR3nt: TGTGCCAGCAGTTACGGGACTAGCGGAGAGACCCAGTACTTC
j_gene: TRBJ2-6; d_gene: .; abundance: few; v_gene: TRBV11-1; CDR3aa: CASRSGTGANVLTF; CDR3nt: TGTGCCAGTAGGTCGGGAACTGGGGCCAACGTCCTGACTTTC
j_gene: TRBJ1-2; d_gene: .; abundance: .; v_gene: TRBV10-2; CDR3aa: CASSAWDFAEGYTF; CDR3nt: TGCGCCAGCAGTGCATGGGACTTTGCAGAAGGCTACACCTTC
j_gene: TRBJ2-7; d_gene: TRBD2; abundance: .; v_gene: TRBV28; CDR3aa: CASRRTSGLYEQYF; CDR3nt: TGTGCCAGCAGACGGACTAGCGGGTTATACGAGCAGTACTTC
j_gene: TRBJ1-3; d_gene: TRBD1; abundance: .; v_gene: TRBV30; CDR3aa: CAATGGSGNTIYF; CDR3nt: TGTGCCGCTACAGGGGGCTCTGGAAACACCATATATTTT
j_gene: TRBJ1-2; d_gene: TRBD1; abundance: .; v_gene: TRBV18; CDR3aa: CASSPRDSPNYGYTF; CDR3nt: TGTGCCAGCTCACCTCGGGACAGCCCTAACTATGGCTACACCTTC
j_gene: TRBJ1-2; d_gene: TRBD1; abundance: .; v_gene: TRBV5-6; CDR3aa: CASSLDRVAGYTF; CDR3nt: TGTGCCAGCAGCCTCGACAGGGTTGCGGGCTACACCTTC
j_gene: TRBJ1-5; d_gene: .; abundance: once; v_gene: TRBV5-5; CDR3aa: CASSLEAGQRQPQHF; CDR3nt: TGTGCCAGCAGCTTGGAGGCCGGTCAGCGGCAGCCCCAGCATTTT
j_gene: TRBJ1-3; d_gene: .; abundance: .; v_gene: TRBV7-6; CDR3aa: CASSLGQAFSGNTIYF; CDR3nt: TGTGCCAGCAGCTTAGGGCAGGCGTTCTCTGGAAACACCATATATTTT
j_gene: TRBJ2-5; d_gene: .; abundance: .; v_gene: TRBV7-6; CDR3aa: CASSLGAPASQETQYF; CDR3nt: TGTGCCAGCAGCTTAGGAGCCCCCGCTTCCCAAGAGACCCAGTACTTC
j_gene: TRBJ2-3; d_gene: .; abundance: few; v_gene: TRBV6-4; CDR3aa: CASRAGLTTDTQYF; CDR3nt: TGTGCCAGCAGGGCAGGCCTTACCACAGATACGCAGTATTTT
j_gene: TRBJ1-1; d_gene: .; abundance: .; v_gene: TRBV18; CDR3aa: CASSPTEVNTEAFF; CDR3nt: TGTGCCAGCTCACCGACGGAGGTGAACACTGAAGCTTTCTTT
j_gene: TRBJ1-3; d_gene: .; abundance: .; v_gene: TRBV6-5; CDR3aa: CATKGDYSGNTIYF; CDR3nt: TGTGCCACCAAGGGGGACTACTCTGGAAACACCATATATTTT
j_gene: TRBJ1-2; d_gene: .; abundance: .; v_gene: TRBV19; CDR3aa: CASSISLQGNGGYTF; CDR3nt: TGTGCCAGTAGTATTTCCCTTCAGGGGAACGGGGGCTACACCTTC
j_gene: TRBJ2-5; d_gene: TRBD1; abundance: once; v_gene: TRBV10-3; CDR3aa: CAISDTGTGRGPKETQYF; CDR3nt: TGTGCCATCAGTGATACCGGGACAGGAAGGGGTCCGAAAGAGACCCAGTACTTC
j_gene: TRBJ2-1; d_gene: .; abundance: .; v_gene: TRBV5-1; CDR3aa: CASSLVGGEQFF; CDR3nt: TGCGCCAGCAGCTTGGTGGGGGGTGAGCAGTTCTTC
j_gene: TRBJ2-1; d_gene: .; abundance: .; v_gene: TRBV6-1; CDR3aa: CATGGDYNEQFF; CDR3nt: TGTGCCACCGGGGGAGACTACAATGAGCAGTTCTTC
j_gene: TRBJ1-6; d_gene: .; abundance: once; v_gene: TRBV19; CDR3aa: CASQGENSPLHF; CDR3nt: TGTGCCAGCCAGGGTGAAAATTCACCCCTCCACTTT
j_gene: TRBJ1-5; d_gene: TRBD1; abundance: .; v_gene: TRBV7-2; CDR3aa: CASSLAGQGVFQPQHF; CDR3nt: TGTGCCAGCAGCTTAGCGGGACAGGGGGTGTTTCAGCCCCAGCATTTT
j_gene: TRBJ2-6; d_gene: TRBD1; abundance: .; v_gene: TRBV12-5; CDR3aa: CASGLLPGQDISGANVLTF; CDR3nt: TGTGCTAGTGGCTTATTACCGGGACAGGACATCTCTGGGGCCAACGTCCTGACTTTC
j_gene: TRBJ2-1; d_gene: TRBD2; abundance: .; v_gene: TRBV19; CDR3aa: CASSPPGLADLGGQFF; CDR3nt: TGTGCCAGTAGTCCGCCGGGACTAGCGGACCTTGGGGGGCAGTTCTTC
j_gene: TRBJ2-7; d_gene: .; abundance: .; v_gene: TRBV2; CDR3aa: CASSDENYEQYF; CDR3nt: TGTGCCAGCAGTGATGAGAACTACGAGCAGTACTTC
j_gene: TRBJ1-5; d_gene: TRBD1; abundance: .; v_gene: TRBV10-3; CDR3aa: CATQPDRGPQHF; CDR3nt: TGTGCCACCCAACCAGACAGGGGCCCCCAGCATTTT
j_gene: TRBJ2-1; d_gene: .; abundance: .; v_gene: TRBV4-3; CDR3aa: CASSQDGPGLPDEQFF; CDR3nt: TGCGCCAGCAGCCAAGACGGACCGGGACTCCCAGATGAGCAGTTCTTC
j_gene: TRBJ1-5; d_gene: .; abundance: .; v_gene: TRBV4-1; CDR3aa: CASSPALDRLNQPQHF; CDR3nt: TGCGCCAGCAGCCCCGCGCTAGACAGGTTAAATCAGCCCCAGCATTTT
j_gene: TRBJ2-3; d_gene: TRBD1; abundance: .; v_gene: TRBV5-1; CDR3aa: CASSPGQYTDTQYF; CDR3nt: TGCGCCAGCAGCCCGGGACAGTACACAGATACGCAGTATTTT
j_gene: TRBJ1-1; d_gene: .; abundance: .; v_gene: TRBV7-9; CDR3aa: CASSLQGNTKAFF; CDR3nt: TGTGCCAGCAGCTTACAGGGGAACACTAAAGCTTTCTTT
j_gene: TRBJ2-2; d_gene: .; abundance: .; v_gene: TRBV15; CDR3aa: CATSRERSGELFF; CDR3nt: TGTGCCACCAGCAGAGAGCGGAGCGGGGAGCTGTTTTTT
j_gene: TRBJ1-1; d_gene: .; abundance: once; v_gene: TRBV7-9; CDR3aa: CASSFSQGLPEAFF; CDR3nt: TGTGCCAGCAGCTTCAGTCAGGGTCTCCCTGAAGCTTTCTTT
j_gene: TRBJ1-2; d_gene: .; abundance: .; v_gene: TRBV2; CDR3aa: CASKRGGGEVYGYTF; CDR3nt: TGTGCCAGCAAACGAGGTGGGGGGGAGGTCTATGGCTACACCTTC
j_gene: TRBJ2-6; d_gene: .; abundance: .; v_gene: TRBV6-6; CDR3aa: CASSYSLSGANVLTF; CDR3nt: TGTGCCAGCAGTTACTCCCTCTCTGGGGCCAACGTCCTGACTTTC
j_gene: TRBJ2-1; d_gene: .; abundance: .; v_gene: TRBV6-1; CDR3aa: CASSASYNEQFF; CDR3nt: TGTGCCAGCAGTGCCTCTTACAATGAGCAGTTCTTC
j_gene: TRBJ1-3; d_gene: .; abundance: .; v_gene: TRBV28; CDR3aa: CASSSSAGAGNTIYF; CDR3nt: TGTGCCAGCAGTTCGTCCGCGGGTGCTGGAAACACCATATATTTT
j_gene: TRBJ1-4; d_gene: .; abundance: once; v_gene: TRBV19; CDR3aa: CASRGGATNEKLFF; CDR3nt: TGTGCCAGTAGGGGCGGGGCAACTAATGAAAAACTGTTTTTT
j_gene: TRBJ1-1; d_gene: TRBD1; abundance: .; v_gene: TRBV19; CDR3aa: CASSKGQGTEAFF; CDR3nt: TGTGCCAGTAGTAAGGGACAGGGGACAGAAGCTTTCTTT
j_gene: TRBJ2-7; d_gene: .; abundance: .; v_gene: TRBV28; CDR3aa: CASSLPGIARYEQYF; CDR3nt: TGTGCCAGCAGCTTGCCCGGGATAGCACGATACGAGCAGTACTTC
j_gene: TRBJ1-5; d_gene: TRBD1; abundance: .; v_gene: TRBV7-2; CDR3aa: CASSLGTGNQPQHF; CDR3nt: TGTGCCAGCAGCCTGGGGACAGGGAATCAGCCCCAGCATTTT
j_gene: TRBJ1-5; d_gene: .; abundance: few; v_gene: TRBV19; CDR3aa: CASSARGVQPQHF; CDR3nt: TGTGCCAGTAGTGCCCGCGGTGTTCAGCCCCAGCATTTT
j_gene: TRBJ1-5; d_gene: .; abundance: .; v_gene: TRBV18; CDR3aa: CASSSQDQPQHF; CDR3nt: TGTGCCAGCTCATCCCAGGATCAGCCCCAGCATTTT